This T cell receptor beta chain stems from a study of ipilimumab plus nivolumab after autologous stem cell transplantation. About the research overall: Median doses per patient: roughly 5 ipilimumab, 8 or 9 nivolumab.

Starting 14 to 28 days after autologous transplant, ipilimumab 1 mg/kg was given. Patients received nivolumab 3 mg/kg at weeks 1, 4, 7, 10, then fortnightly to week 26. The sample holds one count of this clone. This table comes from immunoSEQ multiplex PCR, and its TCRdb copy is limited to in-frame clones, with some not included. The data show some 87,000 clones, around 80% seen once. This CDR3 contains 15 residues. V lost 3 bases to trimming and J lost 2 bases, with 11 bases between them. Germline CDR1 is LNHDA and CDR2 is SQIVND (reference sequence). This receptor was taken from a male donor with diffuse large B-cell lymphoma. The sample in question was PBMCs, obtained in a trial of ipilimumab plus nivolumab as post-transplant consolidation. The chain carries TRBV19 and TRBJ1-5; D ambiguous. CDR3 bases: TGTGCCAGTAGTATCTTCGTCGGTGGCAATCAGCCCCAGCATTTT. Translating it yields CASSIFVGGNQPQHF.